This T cell receptor beta chain comes out of a study of naive and memory T cell subsets. J was trimmed by 3 bases and V by 3 bases; bases with no gene match: 5. CDR1 and CDR2 from the germline V gene are SGDLS and YYNGEE. The CDR3 length is 15 residues. Overnight CMV lysate stimulation of fresh PBMCs defined donor CMV status by CD4+ IFNgamma. Cells stained for CD3, CD4, CD8, CD45RA, CD27 and viability were sorted into four CD45RA/CD27 subsets. Study conclusions and caveats: TCR counts from RNA may reflect activation-linked expression changes. In naive cells, over 95% of TCR sequences were seen only once.

As for this clonotype: Its antigen is as yet unknown.

An equimolar mix of two oligonucleotides served as the beta constant-region primer for TRBC1 and TRBC2. A single record per CDR3 protein comes from TCRdb applying MiXCR to the UMI-ligation and nested PCR reads. Of over 20,000 distinct CDR3 sequences in the sample, 9.5% to 11% were seen once. V usage is TRBV9 and J usage is TRBJ2-1; 8 bases are shared with TRBD2. Sequenced material: central memory CD8+ T cells from blood. This sequence was found in a human donor in good health. Here the CDR3 reads CASSASGTSYNEQFF. In DNA form, the CDR3 reads TGTGCCAGCAGCGCTTCCGGGACTAGCTACAATGAGCAGTTCTTC.